This T cell receptor (beta chain) appears in the sequencing data of a study of T cells in Graves' hyperthyroidism and ophthalmopathy (dated by TCRdb to the late 2010s). Study-wide context: Peripheral blood samples were taken at initial diagnosis, before any treatment was given. To identify distinguishing TCR V-J signatures, a discovery cohort of about 100 patients was used, comprising 43 with Graves' ophthalmopathy and 57 with stable Graves' hyperthyroidism. TCR Vbeta CDR3 sequencing of 135 peripheral blood samples (fewer than 45 ophthalmopathy, 75 to 80 hyperthyroidism and around 17 progressor patients) is reported in the paper. Once sampling was done, hyperthyroidism patients were given methimazole at a starting dose of 30 mg daily, whereas ophthalmopathy patients were given high-dose intravenous methylprednisolone. Thyroid tissue and blood T-cell repertoires from six Graves' hyperthyroidism patients were also compared in the study. Prospective prediction of ophthalmopathy was tested in an independent validation cohort of fewer than 20 hyperthyroidism patients and 17 patients who later progressed to ophthalmopathy. The roughly 90 discovery patients were divided at random into training and test sets in a 7:3 ratio. Study-wide findings and limitations: In validation, progression to ophthalmopathy was predicted by the model with about 70% sensitivity and 72.22% specificity, a median of roughly six months before onset. No statistical method was used to set the sample size in advance, and investigators knew the group allocation. Most expanded thyroid clonotypes (frequency above 0.001) were also found in blood, which suggests that blood repertoires may mirror thyroid immune responses. In cross-validation, a model built on a 13 V-J signature told ophthalmopathy apart from stable hyperthyroidism with approximately 91% sensitivity and around 81% specificity, and in testing the same model reached 80%/75%.

TCR beta CDR3 regions were amplified from RNA transcripts. A first-round RT-PCR of the TCR CDR3 used the HTBI primer set with the Qiagen OneStep RT-PCR kit. A second multiplex PCR round built the libraries, followed by size selection and purification. The libraries were sequenced on an Illumina HiSeq2000 using paired-end 100 bp reads. Concerning the study's data processing: Raw data were processed with SOAPnuke, discarding reads with adapters, uncalled bases, mean Phred below 15, or no exact constant-primer or identifier match. High-quality paired reads were merged with COPE v1.2.5, and unique nucleotide sequences were defined as clonotypes. MiTCR v1.1 was used to align the clonotypes against IMGT TRBV, TRBD and TRBJ reference segments. The analysis included only V-J combinations with a frequency above 0.0001, which together covered approximately 99% of the repertoires. The TCS score was defined as the ratio of F50 (clonal expansion) to E x V (chaos), calculated using BLOSUM62-based TCRdist between CDR3 peptides within each V-J. Welch's t-statistics and random forest reduced 450 to 600 V-J features to 10 to 15, which were used in a naive Bayes classifier (R e1071). The public reads were run again by TCRdb, first through fastp at Q25 and then through MiXCR, and only productive beta chains were kept. Each entry merges the rows of one CDR3 protein and shows their most common DNA and genes. The authors' filters were not applied to this entry. A total of 350,000 or so distinct CDR3 sequences appear in this sample, roughly a sixth of them only once. The top ten hold 30% to 35% of the sample.

Per the germline V gene, SGHTA is the CDR1 and FQGNSA is the CDR2. From cysteine to phenylalanine, the CDR3 is 17 amino acids long. The entry retains the CDR3 DNA only, 51 bases that are in frame from base 1. Notes on this clonotype: Its antigen remains unidentified. This may be a read error, as it is one base from a much larger clone.

Hyperthyroidism patients were newly diagnosed, had a disease duration of under 2 months, and were aged 18 to 65 years. Any patient with an uncontrolled infection, another autoimmune disease, pregnancy or lactation was excluded. Diagnoses were based on clinical symptoms, serum thyroxine and TRAb, thyroid ultrasound and orbital computed tomography. Blood from progressor patients was collected at the time of first diagnosis with hyperthyroidism, before any ophthalmopathy symptoms had appeared. PBMCs were separated from 10 ml of fresh peripheral blood using Ficoll-Paque density gradient centrifugation. Progressor patients were first diagnosed with Graves' hyperthyroidism and then developed ophthalmopathy during follow-up. Total RNA was extracted with Trizol reagent, and quality was checked on an Agilent 2100 Bioanalyzer.

The chain uses TRBV7-2 and TRBJ2-6; TRBD1 fits 12 bases in the junction. The source of this sequence is a woman in her twenties or thirties with Graves' hyperthyroidism that later progressed to Graves' ophthalmopathy. Material: blood. In nucleotide form, the sequence is TGTGCCAGCAGCTCCGGGACAGGGGGCTCTGGGGCCAACGTCCGGACTTTC. It is translated as CASSSGTGGSGANVRTF.